This TCR beta chain came from a study of spatial heterogeneity in lung cancer. Study-level results: Within tumors, counts of expanded alpha and beta TCRs tracked tumor mutation counts.

TCRdb analysed the 5' RACE reads with MiXCR anew, one entry per CDR3 protein. Of 20,000 to 25,000 distinct CDR3 sequences listed, about 4.4% were seen once; the top ten hold roughly a tenth. Turning to this clonotype: What it recognizes is unknown.

The CDR3 is 16 amino acids. The V gene lost 3 bases and the J gene lost 5 bases, with 19 bases spanning the gap. The time point here: sample taken at primary tumor resection. Samples came from 72 TRACERx patients with untreated early-stage lung cancer. Without sorting, whole RNA was sequenced from tumor, nontumor lung or frozen PBMC. This TCR was sampled from a male donor with early-stage non-small cell lung cancer. The chain carries TRBV12-3 or TRBV12-4 and TRBJ2-5; D unresolved. The sequences come from lung tumor tissue, collected at surgery. CDR3 in amino acids: CASSFERPPFNETQYF. The CDR3 DNA sequence: TGTGCCAGCAGTTTTGAAAGGCCGCCTTTTAACGAGACCCAGTACTTC.